This TCR beta chain comes out of a study of cytomegalovirus exposure and HLA in healthy donors. Study-wide points: Certain sequence variants were highly shared and formed a cluster, and this cluster was likely a sequencing artifact.

Details on this clone: The antigen is unknown.

Germline CDR1 SGHKS, CDR2 YYEKEE (reference sequence). V was trimmed by 2 bases and J by 4 bases, leaving 21 bases between them. The CDR3 has 18 amino acids. A multiplex PCR was run with 60 Vbeta primers and 13 Jbeta primers. Repertoires were generated with immunoSEQ multiplex PCR, while TCRdb's copy carries only in-frame clones and drops some. There are 95,000 or so clones in the sample; roughly three quarters occur only once, and less than 5% lies in the top ten. The sequencing input was PBMCs. This clonotype was sampled from a middle-aged woman in good health and CMV-seronegative. The chain links TRBV5-5 to TRBJ1-4; D possibly corresponds to TRBD1 (5 bases). The CDR3 nucleotides are TGTGCCAGCAGCTTCCCCAGTCGCGCGGGACCTGATAATGAAAAACTGTTTTTT. Its translation: CASSFPSRAGPDNEKLFF.